This T cell receptor beta chain was recorded in a study of cytomegalovirus exposure and HLA in healthy donors. Nominal health characterized the donors when sampled, though unrecorded immune exposures were likely. PCR employed 60 Vbeta and 13 Jbeta primers. Using immunoSEQ multiplex PCR, the repertoire was profiled, and TCRdb retains in-frame clones only, with some absent. Of about 170,000 clones in the sample, roughly 72% were seen once. The sequence was collected from a woman aged 25 to 45 in good health and CMV-seropositive. Input material: PBMCs.

The CDR3 region is CASSEPSVQETQYF. CDR3 DNA sequence: TGTGCCAGCAGTGAACCTAGCGTCCAAGAGACCCAGTACTTC. The chain is built from TRBV6-1 and TRBJ2-5; D is possibly TRBD2 (6 bases). The CDR3 covers 14 residues. Trimming left V 2 bases short and J 1 base short, with 8 bases between. The germline gives CDR1 MNHNS, CDR2 SASEGT.